The 14 T cell receptor beta chains listed next were all sequenced from one sample in a study of OX40 agonist ivuxolimab in advanced cancers. The protocol was immunoSEQ multiplex PCR, while the TCRdb copy is restricted to in-frame clones and leaves out a portion. This table holds some 44,000 clones, roughly 80% found once. The input for sequencing was CD4+ or CD8+ T cells sorted from blood, taken in a trial of the OX40 agonist ivuxolimab. These receptors came from an adult with an advanced solid tumor such as melanoma, head and neck, liver or kidney cancer.

The chain couples TRBV18 to TRBJ2-5; 7 bases align to TRBD2. The J call may be mistaken, given a closer DNA end match to TRBJ2-7. Germline lookup yields CDR1 KGHSH and CDR2 LQKENI. CDR3 length: 12 amino acids. The CDR3, as DNA: TGTGCCAGCTCGCCGACTAGCACCGAGCAGTACTTC. It encodes CASSPTSTEQYF.

V usage is TRBV7-8 and J usage is TRBJ2-7, with 8 bases aligning to TRBD1. CDR3 size: 15 residues. J lost 2 bases, V lost 5 bases, and 8 bases had no gene match. The germline CDR1 and CDR2 sequences are SGHVS and FQNEAQ. This CDR3 is CASSPRDRRTYEQYF. CDR3 bases: TGTGCCAGCAGCCCAAGGGACAGGCGGACCTACGAGCAGTACTTC. Based on the CDR3 plus reference TRBV7-8 and TRBJ2-7, the full variable domain is GAGVSQSPRYKVAKRGQDVALRCDPISGHVSLFWYQQALGQGPEFLTYFQNEAQLDKSGLPSDRFFAERPEGSVSTLKIQRTQQEDSAVYLCASSPRDRRTYEQYFGPGTRLTVT.

The chain links TRBV6-1 to TRBJ1-5; no reliable D call. CDR1 is MNHNS, CDR2 SASEGT, per germline. V was clipped by 3 bases and J by 0 bases, with 12 bases between them. This CDR3 is built from 16 residues. CDR3 DNA sequence: TGTGCCAGCAGTGAGGCCGGCGTTTTTAGCAATCAGCCCCAGCATTTT. The encoded protein is CASSEAGVFSNQPQHF.

The chain has TRBV18 and TRBJ2-5, with D perhaps TRBD2 (7 bases). Trimming pared 6 bases from V and 9 bases from J, leaving 17 bases between. Germline V gene sequence: CDR1 KGHSH, CDR2 LQKENI. This CDR3 has 13 amino acids. CDR3 nucleotide sequence: TGTGCCAGCTCCGGGGACATCGCGGGGGCCCAGTACTTC. Its protein is CASSGDIAGAQYF.

The chain couples TRBV2 to TRBJ1-5, with 7 bases aligning to TRBD1. Unmatched junction bases numbered 5, after V lost 6 bases and J lost 0 bases. Per germline, CDR1 SNHLY and CDR2 FYNNEI. The CDR3 is made up of 15 amino acids. CDR3 in amino acids: CASRGTVISNQPQHF. The CDR3 DNA reads as TGTGCCAGCAGGGGGACAGTAATTAGCAATCAGCCCCAGCATTTT.

This clone occurred once. The chain recombines TRBV5-1 with TRBJ2-1, with 13 positions matching TRBD2. CDR3 size: 15 residues. The V gene's germline CDR1 is SGHRS and CDR2 YFSETQ. V trimming: 4 bases; J trimming: 9 bases; junction bases outside the gene matches: 7. In nucleotides, the CDR3 is TGCGCCAGCAGCCTGGGGACTAGCGGGACAGGTGAGCAGTTCTTC. Protein: CASSLGTSGTGEQFF. The full variable domain, completed using reference TRBV5-1 and TRBJ2-1, is KAGVTQTPRYLIKTRGQQVTLSCSPISGHRSVSWYQQTPGQGLQFLFEYFSETQRNKGNFPGRFSGRQFSNSRSEMNVSTLELGDSALYLCASSLGTSGTGEQFFGPGTRLTVL.

A few counts support this clone. This sequence joins TRBV14 and TRBJ1-2, with D unclear. The germline V gene has CDR1 SGHDN and CDR2 FVKESK. Trimming pared 0 bases from V and 4 bases from J, leaving 6 bases between. This CDR3 contains 13 residues. In DNA, the CDR3 is TGTGCCAGCAGCCAAGATCTGGGCTATGGCTACACCTTC. Translated: CASSQDLGYGYTF.

The rearrangement joins TRBV5-1 to TRBJ1-2, with D perhaps matching TRBD1 (6 bases). This CDR3 is built from 14 residues. V gave up 3 bases and J gave up 7 bases, with 16 bases separating them. Per germline, CDR1 SGHRS and CDR2 YFSETQ. CDR3 in amino acids: CASSSIQGTSGYTF. CDR3 DNA: TGCGCCAGCAGCTCGATACAGGGAACCTCTGGCTACACCTTC. Complete variable domain (other parts from reference TRBV5-1 and TRBJ1-2): KAGVTQTPRYLIKTRGQQVTLSCSPISGHRSVSWYQQTPGQGLQFLFEYFSETQRNKGNFPGRFSGRQFSNSRSEMNVSTLELGDSALYLCASSSIQGTSGYTFGSGTRLTVV.

The gene calls are TRBV6-1 and TRBJ1-1, with TRBD1 matching over 7 bases. V shed 6 bases and J 1 base; nucleotides not matched to a gene: 8. This CDR3 region has 15 residues. Germline values: CDR1 MNHNS, CDR2 SASEGT. CDR3: CASRENRGRNTEAFF. CDR3 DNA: TGTGCCAGCAGGGAAAACAGGGGAAGGAACACTGAAGCTTTCTTT.

The chain has TRBV19 and TRBJ1-2, with TRBD1 matching 8 bases. V lost 5 bases to trimming and J lost 7 bases; unmatched junction nucleotides: 9. Germline-derived CDR1 and CDR2 are LNHDA and SQIVND (reference sequence). The CDR3 runs 14 residues. The CDR3, as DNA: TGTGCCAGTAGTCCCCAGACAGGGGTAGGTGGCTACACCTTC. Amino acid sequence: CASSPQTGVGGYTF.

This clone came up a few times. V gene TRBV6-6 combines with J gene TRBJ1-3; no clear D. The CDR3 extends over 14 amino acids. Germline CDR1 is MNHNY and CDR2 is SVGAGI (reference sequence). Trimming removed 8 bases at V and 2 bases at J, with 13 bases between. The CDR3 reads CASLSGGTGNTIYF. CDR3 bases: TGTGCCAGCCTTTCAGGAGGGACTGGAAACACCATATATTTT.

The chain is built from TRBV28 and TRBJ1-1, with 7 bases fitting TRBD1. Germline V CDR1 and CDR2: MDHEN, SYDVKM. V shed 4 bases, J shed 1 base, and the junction held 3 bases outside the gene matches. This CDR3 has 14 amino acids. CDR3 in DNA: TGTGCCAGCAGTTCACAGGGGTGGAACACTGAAGCTTTCTTT. It yields the protein CASSSQGWNTEAFF.

The gene calls are TRBV10-3 and TRBJ2-5; D possibly corresponds to TRBD2 (6 bases). CDR1 ENHRY and CDR2 SYGVKD come from the germline V gene. Trimming left V 2 bases short and J 5 bases short, with 9 bases between. The CDR3 spans 13 residues. CDR3 loop: CAISERTKETQYF. In nucleotides, the CDR3 is TGTGCCATCAGTGAGAGGACTAAGGAGACCCAGTACTTC.

CDR3 nucleotide sequence: TGTGCCTGGAGTGTACCGGGGCTCCTCGGTGGCTACACCTTC. Translating it yields CAWSVPGLLGGYTF. The rearrangement uses TRBV30 and TRBJ1-2, with TRBD1 as a possible D gene (5 bases). From germline, CDR1 is GTSNPN and CDR2 SVGIG (reference sequence). Trimming took 0 bases from V and 7 from J, leaving 15 bases between them. This CDR3 is built from 14 residues.